The TCR beta chain described here comes from a study of T cells in Graves' hyperthyroidism and ophthalmopathy. CDR1 MNHNS and CDR2 SASEGT come from the germline V gene. The ends were cut back, 8 bases at V and 7 bases at J, with 11 bases in the middle. This CDR3 region has 11 residues. This clonotype has a count of ten or more. TCR beta CDR3 region amplification was performed from RNA transcripts. RT-PCR in the first round (using the HTBI primer set) targeted the TCR CDR3. TCRdb redid the calling of the multiplex PCR reads with MiXCR, one entry per CDR3 protein. This table holds roughly 500,000 distinct CDR3 sequences, approximately 15% found once.

The rearrangement uses TRBV6-1 and TRBJ1-1; no reliable D call. The sequence was collected from a woman aged 30 to 39 with Graves' hyperthyroidism that later progressed to Graves' ophthalmopathy. Input material: blood. CDR3 sequence: CASDLFGEAFF. The CDR3 DNA follows: TGTGCCAGCGATCTGTTCGGTGAAGCTTTCTTT.